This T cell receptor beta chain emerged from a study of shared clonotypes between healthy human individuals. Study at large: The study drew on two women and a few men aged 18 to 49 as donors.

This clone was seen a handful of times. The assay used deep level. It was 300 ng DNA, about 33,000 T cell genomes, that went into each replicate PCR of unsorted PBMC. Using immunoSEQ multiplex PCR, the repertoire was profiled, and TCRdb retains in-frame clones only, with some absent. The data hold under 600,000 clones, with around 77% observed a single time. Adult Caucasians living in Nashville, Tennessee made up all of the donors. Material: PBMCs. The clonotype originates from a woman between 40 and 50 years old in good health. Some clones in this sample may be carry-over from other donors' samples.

The CDR3 reads CAASGVTTQYF. CDR3 sequence (DNA): TGTGCAGCTAGCGGGGTCACTACGCAGTATTTT. This sequence joins TRBV30 and TRBJ2-3; TRBD2 agrees at 9 bases. Germline CDR1 reads GTSNPN; CDR2 reads SVGIG (reference sequence). The length of the CDR3 is 11 residues.